The clone carrying this T cell receptor (beta chain) was recorded many times. Its antigen is still unknown. MiXCR was used by TCRdb to re-call the PCR reads. Counted here are 60,000 or so clones, approximately 4.1% occurring once; the ten biggest clones make up around 20%. The sample belongs to a study of metastatic and nonmetastatic thyroid tumors. Study results and limitations: For both blood and tumor, malignant thyroid tumors reportedly showed significantly higher TCR beta diversity than benign nodules did.

The CDR3 is 16 residues long. Germline-derived CDR1 and CDR2 are SGHTS and YDEGEE. The V end was cut by 4 bases, the J end by 3 bases, with 18 bases between. Every patient underwent thyroid surgery untreated. The sample taken for sequencing was blood. This chain links TRBV5-8 with TRBJ2-3; perhaps TRBD1 as D (6 bases). This sequence was found in a female donor with papillary thyroid cancer or a benign thyroid nodule (not recorded which). Some clones in this sample may be carry-over from other donors' samples. The CDR3 protein is CASSPQGGVGTDTQYF. DNA for the CDR3: TGTGCCAGCAGCCCACAGGGCGGAGTGGGGACAGATACGCAGTATTTT.